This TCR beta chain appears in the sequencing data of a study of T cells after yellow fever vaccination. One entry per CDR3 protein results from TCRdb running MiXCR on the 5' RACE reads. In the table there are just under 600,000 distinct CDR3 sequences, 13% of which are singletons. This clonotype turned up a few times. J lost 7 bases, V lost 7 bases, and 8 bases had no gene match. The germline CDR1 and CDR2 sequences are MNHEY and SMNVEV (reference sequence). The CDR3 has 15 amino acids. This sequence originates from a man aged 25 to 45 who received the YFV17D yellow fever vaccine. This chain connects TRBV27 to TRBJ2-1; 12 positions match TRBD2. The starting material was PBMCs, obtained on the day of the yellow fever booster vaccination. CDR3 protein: CASTLLAGGVNEQFF. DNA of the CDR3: TGTGCCAGCACCCTACTAGCGGGAGGTGTGAATGAGCAGTTCTTC.